Shown below are 11 T cell receptor beta chains from a single sample sequenced in a study of identifying expanded T cells in peripheral blood. The repertoire was sequenced with immunoSEQ multiplex PCR; TCRdb's copy has only in-frame clones and lacks some. Among 90,000 to 100,000 clones listed, nearly 90% were seen once. Input material: blood. Source of these receptors: a person between 18 and 69 years old in good health.

This chain uses TRBV13 with TRBJ1-2; a possible D gene is TRBD1 (5 bases). Germline values: CDR1 PRHDT, CDR2 FYEKMQ (reference sequence). The CDR3 runs to 15 residues. V lost 2 bases, J lost 3 bases, and 13 bases lay in between. The CDR3 nucleotides read TGTGCCAGCAGCTTACCCACGGACACATACTATGGCTACACCTTC. Protein: CASSLPTDTYYGYTF.

V gene TRBV18 combines with J gene TRBJ1-3; 10 positions agree with TRBD1. The germline CDR1 and CDR2 sequences are KGHSH and LQKENI. V lost 2 bases and J lost 8; bases outside the gene matches: 0. CDR3 length: 13 residues. For the CDR3, the DNA is TGTGCCAGCTCACCAGGGACAGGGGACACCATATATTTT. Residues: CASSPGTGDTIYF.

A remark on this clone: The same CDR3 arises from other DNA sequences in this sample as well. V usage is TRBV9 and J usage is TRBJ1-2, with D tentatively TRBD1 (5 bases). The CDR3 runs 13 residues. Trimming shortened V by 3 bases and J by 0 bases, and 6 bases separated the two germline ends. Germline CDR1 and CDR2: SGDLS and YYNGEE. CDR3 in amino acids: CASSAGTNYGYTF. CDR3 nucleotides: TGTGCCAGCAGCGCAGGGACTAACTATGGCTACACCTTC.

CDR3 DNA: TGTGCCTGGAGTGTAGCGGCGCAGTTAGGTCTGGACACCGGGGAGCTGTTTTTT. This codes for CAWSVAAQLGLDTGELFF. This chain uses TRBV30 with TRBJ2-2, with a weak D call TRBD2 (5 bases). The CDR3 covers 18 residues. Looked up from germline, CDR1 is GTSNPN and CDR2 is SVGIG (reference sequence). V shed 0 bases and J shed 3 bases, with 20 bases lying between them.

This clone was picked up one time. This chain connects TRBV6-4 to TRBJ2-3; perhaps D is TRBD1 or TRBD2 (5 bases each). The CDR3 totals 16 residues. The V and J ends lost 6 bases and 2 bases respectively, with 18 bases between them. Germline V gives CDR1 MRHNA, CDR2 SNTAGT. The CDR3 sequence: CASRGIPGTDTDTQYF. CDR3 nucleotides: TGTGCCAGCAGGGGCATCCCCGGGACCGACACAGATACGCAGTATTTT.

The chain joins TRBV19 to TRBJ2-3; TRBD2 matches at 7 bases. V trimming: 3 bases; J trimming: 3 bases; junction bases outside the gene matches: 3. In germline, CDR1 is LNHDA, CDR2 SQIVND (reference sequence). The CDR3 has 14 amino acids. This CDR3 reads CASSIRGGTDTQYF. The CDR3 DNA reads TGTGCCAGTAGTATTCGGGGAGGGACAGATACGCAGTATTTT.

The chain has TRBV25-1 and TRBJ1-1; D unclear. Germline V gene data show CDR1 as MGHDK and CDR2 as SYGVNS. V shed 1 base and J shed 4 bases, with 7 bases lying between them. This CDR3 spans 13 amino acids. CDR3 loop: CASSESPSTEAFF. The CDR3, as DNA: TGTGCCAGCAGTGAATCCCCGAGCACTGAAGCTTTCTTT.

The V and J genes are TRBV18 and TRBJ2-7, with a tentative D call TRBD2 (5 bases). Between the trimmed V and J ends, which lost 0 bases and 2 bases, there was a span of 8 bases. CDR1 and CDR2 from the germline V gene are KGHSH and LQKENI. CDR3 length: 14 amino acids. CDR3: CASSPPEETYEQYF. The CDR3, as DNA: TGTGCCAGCTCACCACCGGAGGAGACCTACGAGCAGTACTTC.

For the CDR3, the DNA is TGTGCCAGCAGTGCAGGGGCTGGGGCCAACGTCCTGACTTTC. Its protein is CASSAGAGANVLTF. J is TRBJ2-6 and V is TRBV6-1; tentative D call: TRBD1 (6 bases). Trimming shortened V by 4 bases and J by 2 bases, and 6 bases separated the two germline ends. CDR1 MNHNS and CDR2 SASEGT come from the germline V gene. CDR3 size: 14 residues.

The chain couples TRBV27 to TRBJ1-4, with D possibly TRBD1 on 6 matching bases. The germline V gene has CDR1 MNHEY and CDR2 SMNVEV (reference sequence). The CDR3 covers 14 residues. Trimming pared 3 bases from V and 8 bases from J, leaving 13 bases between. The CDR3 spells CASSLGTQREKLFF. CDR3 in DNA: TGTGCCAGCAGTTTGGGGACACAGAGGGAAAAACTGTTTTTT.

The chain has TRBV10-3 and TRBJ1-3; a possible D gene is TRBD1 (6 bases). The CDR3 is 15 amino acids. Germline CDR1 and CDR2: ENHRY and SYGVKD. Trimming pared 10 bases from V and 6 bases from J, leaving 22 bases between. CDR3 protein: CASRGTGGYVNTIYF. CDR3 DNA: TGTGCCAGCAGGGGTACTGGGGGTTATGTAAACACCATATATTTT.